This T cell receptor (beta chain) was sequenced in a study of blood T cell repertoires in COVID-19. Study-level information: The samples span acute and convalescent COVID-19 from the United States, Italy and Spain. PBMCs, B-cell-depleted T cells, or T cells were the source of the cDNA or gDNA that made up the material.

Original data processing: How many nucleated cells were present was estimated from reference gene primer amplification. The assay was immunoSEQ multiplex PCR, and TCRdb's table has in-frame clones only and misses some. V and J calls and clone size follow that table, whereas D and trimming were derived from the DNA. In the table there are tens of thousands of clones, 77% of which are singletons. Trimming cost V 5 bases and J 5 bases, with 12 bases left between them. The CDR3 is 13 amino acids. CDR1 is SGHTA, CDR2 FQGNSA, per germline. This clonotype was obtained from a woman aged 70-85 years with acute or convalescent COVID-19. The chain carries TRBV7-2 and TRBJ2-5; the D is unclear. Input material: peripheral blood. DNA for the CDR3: TGTGCCAGCAGCCCTGTCTTTGAGGAGACCCAGTACTTC. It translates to CASSPVFEETQYF.